These 25 T cell receptor beta chains originate from one sample sequenced in a study of control samples from healthy donors and cancer patients (dated by TCRdb to the early 2020s). The protocol used for the library was the immunoSEQ multiplex PCR assay. This is the immuneACCESS table as TCRdb keeps it, with only in-frame sequences that have V and J called. A part of the clones is gone; compared with another copy, unresolved V genes explain less than half, and the rest is unexplained. In all, the sample holds about 180,000 clones, and around 90% of those were seen once. The biggest ten clones account for over 1.1% of the sample. Specimen: blood. The receptors here all came from a woman in her forties or fifties in good health.

The chain links TRBV27 to TRBJ1-5, with a weak D call TRBD1 (6 bases). Per germline, CDR1 MNHEY and CDR2 SMNVEV (reference sequence). CDR3 length: 14 residues. With 6 bases removed from V and 3 bases from J, the gap between germline ends came to 12 bases. In nucleotides, the CDR3 is TGTGCCAGCAGACCTCAGGGGTTCAATCAGCCCCAGCATTTT. Amino acid sequence: CASRPQGFNQPQHF.

The chain uses TRBV28 and TRBJ2-4; 10 bases are shared with TRBD1. The V gene end was trimmed by 6 bases and the J gene end by 6 bases; junction bases not matched to a gene: 5. The V gene's germline CDR1 is MDHEN and CDR2 SYDVKM. This CDR3 is 14 amino acids long. The CDR3 bases are TGTGCCAGCAGCACGGGACAGGGGATAAACATTCAGTACTTC. It specifies CASSTGQGINIQYF.

The V and J genes are TRBV7-2 and TRBJ2-3; D unresolved. Germline CDR1 and CDR2: SGHTA and FQGNSA. The CDR3 extends over 13 amino acids. Trimming took off 5 bases at V and 0 bases at J, with 6 bases between the two ends. CDR3 sequence reads: CASSPFSTDTQYF. The CDR3 nucleotides are TGTGCCAGCAGCCCCTTCAGCACAGATACGCAGTATTTT. The whole variable domain, remainder taken from reference TRBV7-2 and TRBJ2-3, is GAGVSQSPSNKVTEKGKDVELRCDPISGHTALYWYRQSLGQGLEFLIYFQGNSAPDKSGLPSDRFSAERTGGSVSTLTIQRTQQEDSAVYLCASSPFSTDTQYFGPGTRLTVL.

This chain uses TRBV7-9 with TRBJ2-5, with TRBD1 matching 8 bases. J was trimmed by 5 bases and V by 2 bases; bases with no gene match: 4. The CDR3 covers 14 residues. CDR1 is SEHNR and CDR2 is FQNEAQ in the germline V gene (reference sequence). The CDR3 loop is CASSLTGGVETQYF. The CDR3, as DNA: TGTGCCAGCAGCTTAACAGGGGGTGTTGAGACCCAGTACTTC.

The V call is TRBV6-1, the J call TRBJ1-4; 8 nucleotides agree with TRBD1. Germline loops: CDR1 MNHNS, CDR2 SASEGT. This CDR3 contains 15 residues. V lost 1 base, J lost 8 bases, and 6 bases stayed unmatched. The CDR3 DNA is TGTGCCAGCAGTGAAGGAGGGACAGGAGGAGAAAAACTGTTTTTT. Translated, it gives CASSEGGTGGEKLFF.

The gene calls are TRBV5-1 and TRBJ2-3; weak D call: TRBD2 (6 bases). There are 15 residues in the CDR3. CDR1 SGHRS and CDR2 YFSETQ come from the germline V gene. With 4 bases removed from V and 2 bases from J, the gap between germline ends came to 14 bases. The CDR3 loop is CASSLTGTHTDTQYF. CDR3 nucleotide sequence: TGCGCCAGCAGCCTCACCGGGACTCACACAGATACGCAGTATTTT.

The V call is TRBV6-5, the J call TRBJ2-7; D not certain. This CDR3 comprises 13 residues. Germline lookup yields CDR1 MNHEY and CDR2 SVGAGI. Trimming took 2 bases from V and 2 from J, leaving 7 bases between them. CDR3 DNA sequence: TGTGCCAGCAGTTACCTGGGAACCTACGAGCAGTACTTC. Amino acid sequence: CASSYLGTYEQYF.

This chain connects TRBV4-2 to TRBJ2-2, with D possibly matching TRBD1 (8 bases). Germline V gene data show CDR1 as LGHNA and CDR2 as YNFKEQ. The CDR3 contains 16 residues. V dropped 4 bases and J dropped 3 bases, with 15 bases sitting between them. CDR3 DNA: TGTGCCAGCAGCCCTGGACAGGGAGGGTACACCGGGGAGCTGTTTTTT. It codes for CASSPGQGGYTGELFF.

The chain combines TRBV2 with TRBJ1-2, with D possibly TRBD1 on 5 matching bases. Germline values: CDR1 SNHLY, CDR2 FYNNEI. V was shortened by 9 bases and J by 4 bases, with 12 bases between the two germline ends. The CDR3 has 12 amino acids. Written as DNA, the CDR3 is TGTGCCAGTACAAGGGGAGGCTATGGCTACACCTTC. Translation gives CASTRGGYGYTF.

This rearrangement joins TRBV28 to TRBJ1-1, with a tentative D call TRBD1 (5 bases). The V gene lost 2 bases and the J gene lost 5 bases, with 15 bases spanning the gap. Germline-derived CDR1 and CDR2 are MDHEN and SYDVKM. The CDR3 runs 15 residues. DNA for the CDR3: TGTGCCAGCAGTTTAGTCTCAGGGAGGGCGACTGAAGCTTTCTTT. Protein: CASSLVSGRATEAFF. The whole variable domain, remainder taken from reference TRBV28 and TRBJ1-1, is DVKVTQSSRYLVKRTGEKVFLECVQDMDHENMFWYRQDPGLGLRLIYFSYDVKMKEKGDIPEGYSVSREKKERFSLILESASTNQTSMYLCASSLVSGRATEAFFGQGTRLTVV.

The chain recombines TRBV7-2 with TRBJ1-5; D gene uncertain. The germline gives CDR1 SGHTA, CDR2 FQGNSA. The V end was cut by 1 base, the J end by 0 bases, with 7 bases between. The CDR3 is 15 residues long. CDR3 sequence reads: CASSLVASSNQPQHF. The DNA of the CDR3 is TGTGCCAGCAGCTTAGTTGCCAGTAGCAATCAGCCCCAGCATTTT.

The rearrangement uses TRBV7-9 and TRBJ2-5, with 12 bases that match TRBD2. CDR1 is SEHNR, CDR2 FQNEAQ, per germline (reference sequence). After removal of 5 bases from V and 5 bases from J, the junction contained 6 bases not matched to a gene. This CDR3 region has 15 residues. Here the CDR3 reads CASSQGLAGRETQYF. The CDR3 DNA sequence: TGTGCCAGCAGCCAAGGACTAGCGGGACGGGAGACCCAGTACTTC.

V usage is TRBV25-1 and J usage is TRBJ1-5; 7 bases fit TRBD1. From germline, CDR1 is MGHDK and CDR2 SYGVNS. The CDR3 extends over 14 amino acids. V lost 4 bases and J lost 7; bases outside the gene matches: 7. DNA for the CDR3: TGTGCCAGCAGTGGCACACAGGGGAGACAGCCCCAGCATTTT. Encoded protein: CASSGTQGRQPQHF.

V usage is TRBV11-2 and J usage is TRBJ2-1; the D is unclear. This CDR3 contains 18 residues. CDR1 SGHAT and CDR2 FQNNGV come from the germline V gene. V dropped 4 bases and J dropped 4 bases, with 23 bases sitting between them. The CDR3 is CASSSIFLEAPRYNEQFF. The CDR3 region has the DNA TGTGCCAGCAGCTCGATATTCTTAGAGGCCCCACGGTACAATGAGCAGTTCTTC.

This clone was counted between two and nine times. The CDR3 protein is CASSISPGRNEQFF. DNA of the CDR3: TGTGCCAGTAGTATCTCTCCAGGGCGTAATGAGCAGTTCTTC. The chain links TRBV19 to TRBJ2-1, with D possibly TRBD1 on 5 matching bases. Germline lookup yields CDR1 LNHDA and CDR2 SQIVND (reference sequence). V lost 3 bases, J lost 7 bases, and 13 bases lay in between. There are 14 residues in the CDR3.

This sequence joins TRBV7-3 and TRBJ2-1; TRBD2 matches at 16 bases. Trimming took 5 bases from V and 7 from J; bases not matched to a gene: 8. This CDR3 is 17 amino acids long. CDR1 is SGHTA, CDR2 FQGTGA, per germline. The CDR3 reads CASSPYRGLAGGNEQFF. The CDR3 nucleotides read TGTGCCAGCAGCCCTTACCGGGGACTAGCGGGAGGGAATGAGCAGTTCTTC.

V gene TRBV14 combines with J gene TRBJ2-5, with a tentative D call TRBD2 (5 bases). Trimming removed 0 bases from V and 13 bases from J, with 15 bases in between. Per germline, CDR1 SGHDN and CDR2 FVKESK. The CDR3 covers 13 residues. The CDR3 sequence is CASSQDLRGKSYF. CDR3 nucleotides: TGTGCCAGCAGCCAAGATCTCAGAGGGAAATCGTACTTC.

In DNA form, the CDR3 reads TGTGCCACCAGCAGAGATAAGGGGCTCGGTCAGCCCCAGCATTTT. Its translation is CATSRDKGLGQPQHF. This chain links TRBV15 with TRBJ1-5; tentative D call: TRBD1 (5 bases). The CDR3 runs to 15 residues. Trimming pared 0 bases from V and 6 bases from J, leaving 12 bases between. Germline lookup yields CDR1 LNHNV and CDR2 YYDKDF (reference sequence).

The V gene is TRBV11-1, the J gene TRBJ1-2; D gene ambiguous. The CDR3 has 13 amino acids. The germline V gene encodes CDR1 SGHAT and CDR2 FQDESV (reference sequence). V was pared by 5 bases and J by 2 bases, with 9 bases between. CDR3 coding DNA: TGTGCCAGCAGCAGGGATGGGAACTATGGCTACACCTTC. This translates into CASSRDGNYGYTF.

J is TRBJ2-1 and V is TRBV25-1; 8 positions match TRBD1. This CDR3 spans 15 amino acids. V lost 5 bases and J lost 2; bases outside the gene matches: 5. Germline V CDR1 and CDR2: MGHDK, SYGVNS. The CDR3 is CASSSDRGPYNEQFF. In DNA form, the CDR3 reads TGTGCCAGCAGTTCCGACAGGGGTCCCTACAATGAGCAGTTCTTC.

J is TRBJ2-3 and V is TRBV5-1; possible D gene TRBD1, 6 bases. CDR1 SGHRS and CDR2 YFSETQ come from the germline V gene. V shed 0 bases and J shed 4 bases, with 9 bases lying between them. This CDR3 contains 14 residues. The CDR3 spells CASSLGQVADTQYF. CDR3 nucleotide sequence: TGCGCCAGCAGCTTGGGACAGGTGGCAGATACGCAGTATTTT.

The V call is TRBV4-3, the J call TRBJ2-2; D is perhaps TRBD2 (5 bases). CDR1 and CDR2 (germline): LGHNA, YSLEER. Trimming pared 0 bases from V and 8 bases from J, leaving 7 bases between. This CDR3 is built from 13 residues. The chain's CDR3 is CASSQEGGGELFF. DNA for the CDR3: TGCGCCAGCAGCCAAGAAGGAGGAGGGGAGCTGTTTTTT.

The chain has TRBV28 and TRBJ1-2; D is uncertain. This CDR3 is built from 13 residues. The germline gives CDR1 MDHEN, CDR2 SYDVKM. The germline V and J ends were trimmed by 9 bases and 8 bases, with 19 bases remaining between them. Here the CDR3 DNA reads TGTGCCAGTTATCGGACCCCGCGAGGGGGCTACACCTTC. Translation gives CASYRTPRGGYTF.

The V call is TRBV27, the J call TRBJ1-6, with 8 bases identical to TRBD1. The CDR3 extends over 16 amino acids. In germline, CDR1 is MNHEY, CDR2 SMNVEV (reference sequence). With 0 bases clipped from V and 9 bases from J, the junction kept 7 bases outside the gene matches. The CDR3 DNA follows: TGTGCCAGCAGTTTATCCGGGACAGGTGCTGGTTCACCCCTCCACTTT. This translates into CASSLSGTGAGSPLHF.

V is TRBV28 and J is TRBJ2-7; no clear D. Germline CDR1 reads MDHEN; CDR2 reads SYDVKM. This CDR3 region has 11 residues. V was pared by 6 bases and J by 6 bases, with 9 bases between. The CDR3 region has the DNA TGTGCCAGCAGAATCGTCGGCGAGCAGTACTTC. The encoded protein is CASRIVGEQYF.